The T cell receptor (beta chain) under discussion was sequenced for a study of CD4 T cells in relation to SARS-CoV-2 and coronaviruses. Produced via immunoSEQ multiplex PCR; TCRdb's table is partial and in-frame only. The data show 9,000 to 13,000 clones, approximately 78% seen once. Germline loops: CDR1 SGHDT, CDR2 YYEEEE. Between the trimmed V and J ends, which lost 4 bases and 6 bases, there was a span of 18 bases. This CDR3 has 15 residues. On this clone itself: Its antigen is as yet unknown.

Unexposed donor CD4+ T cells date from 2011-2018, before the COVID-19 pandemic. After about 10 days of culture, CD4+ T cells were isolated. The rearrangement joins TRBV5-6 to TRBJ2-3; D may be TRBD1 (6 bases). This clonotype was obtained from a human donor in good health. Material: CD4+ T cells from PBMCs, cultured in vitro. CDR3 protein: CASSLGLSRGDTQYF. The DNA of the CDR3 is TGTGCCAGCAGCCTGGGTCTCTCTAGGGGGGATACGCAGTATTTT.